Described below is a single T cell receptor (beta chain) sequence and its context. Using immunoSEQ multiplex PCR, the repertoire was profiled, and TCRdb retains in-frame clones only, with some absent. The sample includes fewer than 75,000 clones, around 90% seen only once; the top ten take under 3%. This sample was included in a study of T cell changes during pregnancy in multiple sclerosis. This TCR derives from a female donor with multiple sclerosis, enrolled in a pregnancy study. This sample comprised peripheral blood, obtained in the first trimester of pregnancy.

This CDR3 reads CAWSGERSTDTQYF. CDR3 nucleotide sequence: TGTGCCTGGAGCGGGGAGAGAAGCACAGATACGCAGTATTTT. The rearrangement links TRBV30 to TRBJ2-3, with D possibly matching TRBD2 (5 bases). Trimming took off 3 bases at V and 0 bases at J, with 10 bases between the two ends. CDR1 is GTSNPN, CDR2 SVGIG, per germline (reference sequence). This CDR3 is 14 amino acids long.